This is a list of T cell receptor beta chains from one sample in a study of OX40 agonist ivuxolimab in advanced cancers. The data were produced by immunoSEQ multiplex PCR, yet TCRdb's version contains in-frame clones alone and is incomplete. The sample records approximately 24,000 clones, roughly 84% being singletons. The sample consisted of CD4+ or CD8+ T cells sorted from blood, taken in a trial of the OX40 agonist ivuxolimab. These receptors all stem from an adult with an advanced solid tumor such as melanoma, head and neck, liver or kidney cancer. CDR3s include the opening cysteine and the closing phenylalanine or tryptophan. D genes are given only for firm matches. A clone size is listed for some rows: how often the clone was seen (once, few, many), or a class if it is expanded.

cdr3_nt	cdr3_aa	j_call	clone_size	v_call	d_call
TGTGCCAGCAGGACTCCCACCAGACTCTATGGCTACACCTTC	CASRTPTRLYGYTF	TRBJ1-2	-	TRBV28	-
TGCGCCAGCAGCCAAGAGGAGGGCGGGGGCTATGAAAAACTGTTTTTT	CASSQEEGGGYEKLFF	TRBJ1-4	-	TRBV4-3	-
TGTGCCAGCACCTTACGCGGGGTTGGGGCCAACGTCCTGACTTTC	CASTLRGVGANVLTF	TRBJ2-6	-	TRBV6-5	-
TGTGCCAGCAGCTCCCCTGGGACTAGCGGGTTCCCAATCAATGAGCAGTTCTTC	CASSSPGTSGFPINEQFF	TRBJ2-1	-	TRBV11-3	TRBD2
TGTGCCAGCAGTTTAGCGGGAGGGGGCACAGATACGCAGTATTTT	CASSLAGGGTDTQYF	TRBJ2-3	-	TRBV5-4	TRBD2
TGTGCCAGCAGCTACTCCGGGCTAGCGGGGGTCTACAATGAGCAGTTCTTC	CASSYSGLAGVYNEQFF	TRBJ2-1	-	TRBV2	TRBD2
TGCGCCAGCCGAGGGGTGGGGTCCCAAGAGACCCAGTACTTC	CASRGVGSQETQYF	TRBJ2-5	-	TRBV5-1	-
TGTGCCAGCAGCTTGCTAGCGGGGGGGGCCTTTGAGCAGTTCTTC	CASSLLAGGAFEQFF	TRBJ2-1	once	TRBV5-4	TRBD2
TGTGCCAGCAGCTCCGGGGTCAATGAGCAGTTCTTC	CASSSGVNEQFF	TRBJ2-1	-	TRBV11-2	-
TGTGCCAGCAGCTACAGGGATCTAGGCTCCTACGAGCAGTACTTC	CASSYRDLGSYEQYF	TRBJ2-7	medium-sized	TRBV7-9	-
TGTGCCTGGAGGGCCGCGGGAGGGGACACCGGGGAGCTGTTTTTT	CAWRAAGGDTGELFF	TRBJ2-2	-	TRBV30	TRBD2
TGTGCCAGCAGTGACCGGGACAGGGGTATCGGGACTAATGAAAAACTGTTTTTT	CASSDRDRGIGTNEKLFF	TRBJ1-4	-	TRBV2	TRBD1
TGCGCCAGCAGCCCCCGATCCCGGGGGCCCTACAATGAGCAGTTCTTC	CASSPRSRGPYNEQFF	TRBJ2-1	-	TRBV4-3	-
TGTGCCAGCAGACGACAGGGGTCGGAGGATGAAAAACTGTTTTTT	CASRRQGSEDEKLFF	TRBJ1-4	few	TRBV2	TRBD1
TGTGCCAGTAGTATAGATGCGTGGGAAAAACTGTTTTTT	CASSIDAWEKLFF	TRBJ1-4	-	TRBV19	-
TGTGCCAGCATCGCTAGAATAGCTAGCGGGACCCAAGAGACCCAGTACTTC	CASIARIASGTQETQYF	TRBJ2-5	-	TRBV7-8	TRBD2
TGCAGCGTTTGGGACAGGGAAAGCAATCAGCCCCAGCATTTT	CSVWDRESNQPQHF	TRBJ1-5	few	TRBV29-1	TRBD1
TGTGCCAGCAGCTCCGACTCGGGCTTAGGGTCCGAGCAGTACTTC	CASSSDSGLGSEQYF	TRBJ2-7	once	TRBV5-8	-
TGTGCCAGCAGCGTTCAAGCGGGGGGCCGCTACGAGCAGTACTTC	CASSVQAGGRYEQYF	TRBJ2-7	-	TRBV7-2	TRBD2
TGTGCCAGCTCACCGGGAGGGAAAGGCACAGATACGCAGTATTTT	CASSPGGKGTDTQYF	TRBJ2-3	-	TRBV18	TRBD2
TGTGCCAGTAGTATAAAGGGGAGGACGGCCATGAACACTGAAGCTTTCTTT	CASSIKGRTAMNTEAFF	TRBJ1-1	-	TRBV19	-
TGTGCCAGTAGCCGGCGCCCCACTACTAGCGGGGGGGCTAGCGCTGAGACCCAGTACTTC	CASSRRPTTSGGASAETQYF	TRBJ2-5	-	TRBV19	TRBD2
TGCGCCAGCAGCCAAGGGCTAGGTCGGGGGGGCTCTGGGGCCAACGTCCTGACTTTC	CASSQGLGRGGSGANVLTF	TRBJ2-6	-	TRBV4-3	TRBD2
TGTGCCAGCAGTGGTCAGGAAAACTATGGCTACACCTTC	CASSGQENYGYTF	TRBJ1-2	-	TRBV2	-
TGTGCCAGCTCACTCGACAGTTCGGATCAGCCCCAGCATTTT	CASSLDSSDQPQHF	TRBJ1-5	-	TRBV18	-
TGCGCCAGCACGACAGGGGAGACGTACGAGCAGTACTTC	CASTTGETYEQYF	TRBJ2-7	-	TRBV10-2	TRBD1
TGTGCCAGCAGCTTACGCCCGGGGGGCGGACGCGAGAGCAATCAGCCCCAGCATTTT	CASSLRPGGGRESNQPQHF	TRBJ1-5	-	TRBV7-6	-
TGTGCCAGCAGCTCAGACAGGGGGCTGGGGAAGCAGTACTTC	CASSSDRGLGKQYF	TRBJ2-7	-	TRBV5-5	TRBD1
TGTGCCAGCAGCTTAATAGGTCCCGAGCAGTACTTC	CASSLIGPEQYF	TRBJ2-7	-	TRBV11-1	-
TGTGCCACCAGGACTGGGCTAGCGGGAGTCTACGAGCAGTACTTC	CATRTGLAGVYEQYF	TRBJ2-7	once	TRBV15	TRBD2
TGTGCCAGCAGTTTCAGACAGGGAAGGCACGAGCCCCAGCATTTT	CASSFRQGRHEPQHF	TRBJ1-5	-	TRBV27	TRBD1
TGTGCCAGCAATCCAGCGGGAGACCTCTACGAGCAGTACTTC	CASNPAGDLYEQYF	TRBJ2-7	-	TRBV9	TRBD2
TGTGCCAGCAGCCCCTCCTCAAACCATGGCTACACCTTC	CASSPSSNHGYTF	TRBJ1-2	-	TRBV11-3	-
TGTGCCAGCAGCCCGAGACTAGCGGGGGGAATAAAGAACACCGGGGAGCTGTTTTTT	CASSPRLAGGIKNTGELFF	TRBJ2-2	-	TRBV7-9	TRBD2
TGTGCCAGCAGCCCCGGTGGAGGAGGGCATGAAAAACTGTTTTTT	CASSPGGGGHEKLFF	TRBJ1-4	-	TRBV9	-
TGTGCCAGCAGCTTAAAAGGGCGGGCAAATTTTGGAGAGACCCAGTACTTC	CASSLKGRANFGETQYF	TRBJ2-5	-	TRBV7-3	-
TGCAGCGTTGTTGGTCAGAACTTCTATGGCTACACCTTC	CSVVGQNFYGYTF	TRBJ1-2	-	TRBV29-1	-
TGTGCCAGCAGCTTAGAGGGGCAGGGGTACAATGAGCAGTTCTTC	CASSLEGQGYNEQFF	TRBJ2-1	once	TRBV7-9	-
TGTGCCAGCAAACCGGGACCGTCGAACACTGAAGCTTTCTTT	CASKPGPSNTEAFF	TRBJ1-1	-	TRBV9	-
TGCGCCAGCAAACCGGGACCCCGGGGTGAGCAGTTCTTC	CASKPGPRGEQFF	TRBJ2-1	-	TRBV23-1	-
TGCGCCAGCAGCTCGGACAGATCCTCTGGAAACACCATATATTTT	CASSSDRSSGNTIYF	TRBJ1-3	once	TRBV5-1	-
TGTGCCAGCAGCCAAGCGGGGGTCGGCGCAGATACGCAGTATTTT	CASSQAGVGADTQYF	TRBJ2-3	-	TRBV14	-
TGTGCCAGCAGTTCGACAGGGGGCTACACCTTC	CASSSTGGYTF	TRBJ1-2	-	TRBV6-5	TRBD1
TGTGCCAGCAGCGAGTCCAGGGACGAGCAGTACTTC	CASSESRDEQYF	TRBJ2-7	-	TRBV7-2	-
TGTGCCAGCAGTGTGGACTCAGGTGGCAATCAGCCCCAGCATTTT	CASSVDSGGNQPQHF	TRBJ1-5	few	TRBV2	-
TGTGCCAGCTCACCACGGACTAGCGGGGGCTACGAGCAGTACTTC	CASSPRTSGGYEQYF	TRBJ2-7	-	TRBV18	TRBD2
TGTGCCAGCTCACCGGACAGGGTGGATGAAAAACTGTTTTTT	CASSPDRVDEKLFF	TRBJ1-4	-	TRBV18	TRBD1
TGCGCCAGCAGACAACCTAATGAAAAACTGTTTTTT	CASRQPNEKLFF	TRBJ1-4	-	TRBV5-1	-
TGTGCCAGCAGCCCGCTTCAGGGGTCTAAGGAAAAACTGTTTTTT	CASSPLQGSKEKLFF	TRBJ1-4	once	TRBV7-9	-
TGCGCCAGCAGAGCTAAGGACACAACTTTCTCCTACGAGCAGTACTTC	CASRAKDTTFSYEQYF	TRBJ2-7	-	TRBV23-1	-